One sample yielded the 9 T cell receptor beta chains listed below, sequenced in a study of graft-versus-host responses after intestinal transplantation. Their recognized antigens are unknown. Sequencing used immunoSEQ multiplex PCR; TCRdb keeps in-frame clones, though not all of them. Here the sample spans 80,000 to 90,000 clones, roughly 92% being singletons. This specimen consisted of unstimulated CD4+ T cells sorted from spleen or lymph node cells, obtained before intestinal transplant. The receptors originated from a human donor who received an intestinal transplant.

V gene TRBV2 combines with J gene TRBJ2-7; 11 positions match TRBD1. CDR3 length: 14 amino acids. Germline CDR1 is SNHLY and CDR2 is FYNNEI. V trimming: 8 bases; J trimming: 3 bases; junction bases outside the gene matches: 6. The CDR3 DNA reads TGTGCCAGCCAAGGGACAGGGGGGGTCTACGAGCAGTACTTC. It yields the protein CASQGTGGVYEQYF.

The chain combines TRBV11-2 with TRBJ2-1, with 12 bases that match TRBD2. J gave up 4 bases and V 4 bases, and 5 bases lay outside the gene matches. Germline assignment: CDR1 SGHAT and CDR2 FQNNGV. The CDR3 consists of 16 residues. CDR3 DNA: TGTGCCAGCAGCTCAGGACTAGCGGGATTTTACAATGAGCAGTTCTTC. Its translation: CASSSGLAGFYNEQFF. Combining the CDR3 with reference TRBV11-2 and TRBJ2-1 gives the whole variable domain EAGVAQSPRYKIIEKRQSVAFWCNPISGHATLYWYQQILGQGPKLLIQFQNNGVVDDSQLPKDRFSAERLKGVDSTLKIQPAKLEDSAVYLCASSSGLAGFYNEQFFGPGTRLTVL.

This clone was picked up a small number of times. The chain uses TRBV2 and TRBJ2-2, with TRBD2 as a possible D gene (5 bases). Trimming shortened V by 11 bases and J by 0 bases, and 13 bases separated the two germline ends. Germline CDR1 SNHLY, CDR2 FYNNEI. CDR3 length: 14 amino acids. The CDR3 loop is CAVSGSPNTGELFF. The CDR3 DNA is TGTGCCGTCTCGGGATCCCCGAACACCGGGGAGCTGTTTTTT.

The chain joins TRBV5-1 to TRBJ2-7; 8 positions match TRBD1. Germline V gene sequence: CDR1 SGHRS, CDR2 YFSETQ. Trimming removed 4 bases from V and 2 bases from J; junction bases left unmatched: 8. The CDR3 extends over 15 amino acids. The CDR3 spells CASSDRTGPPYEQYF. In nucleotides, the CDR3 is TGCGCCAGCAGCGACCGGACAGGGCCACCCTACGAGCAGTACTTC.

This clone was observed once. The V call is TRBV15, the J call TRBJ2-1; D may correspond to TRBD1 or TRBD2 (5 bases each). V lost 5 bases and J lost 4, with 21 bases in between. Germline V CDR1 and CDR2: LNHNV, YYDKDF (reference sequence). This CDR3 is built from 17 residues. This chain's CDR3 is CATSGSFVGVRYNEQFF. In nucleotides, the CDR3 is TGTGCCACCAGCGGGTCGTTTGTGGGGGTCCGTTACAATGAGCAGTTCTTC.

The rearrangement uses TRBV5-1 and TRBJ2-1, with a tentative D call TRBD2 (6 bases). Trimming left V 1 base short and J 15 bases short, with 14 bases between. Germline V gene data show CDR1 as SGHRS and CDR2 as YFSETQ. The CDR3 runs 12 residues. The CDR3 loop reads CASSLSGRGGFF. CDR3 DNA sequence: TGCGCCAGCAGCTTGTCCGGGAGAGGTGGGTTCTTC.

This clone was observed a single time. The chain has TRBV29-1 and TRBJ2-3; 8 positions match TRBD2. CDR1 is SQVTM, CDR2 ANQGSEA, per germline. The V and J ends lost 7 bases and 0 bases, in that order; junction bases with no gene match: 3. The CDR3 extends over 13 amino acids. The CDR3 DNA sequence: TGCAGCGCGTCTAGCGGGAGCACAGATACGCAGTATTTT. It translates to CSASSGSTDTQYF.

The chain joins TRBV7-8 to TRBJ2-3; the match to TRBD2 covers 12 bases. V shed 2 bases and J 3 bases; nucleotides not matched to a gene: 3. The CDR3 extends over 16 amino acids. Germline V gene lookup returns CDR1 SGHVS and CDR2 FQNEAQ. The CDR3: CASSLSGLAGTDTQYF. DNA of the CDR3: TGTGCCAGCAGCTTATCCGGACTAGCGGGAACAGATACGCAGTATTTT.

The chain's CDR3 is CASSLLLAHTDTQYF. The CDR3 bases are TGTGCCAGCAGCTTACTCCTAGCGCACACCGATACGCAGTATTTT. The rearrangement links TRBV7-9 to TRBJ2-3; the D gene is possibly TRBD2 (6 bases). Trimming stripped 2 bases from V and 6 bases from J, with 15 bases between. Germline values: CDR1 SEHNR, CDR2 FQNEAQ (reference sequence). The CDR3 runs to 15 residues. Full variable domain (outside the CDR3, taken from reference TRBV7-9 and TRBJ2-3): DTGVSQNPRHKITKRGQNVTFRCDPISEHNRLYWYRQTLGQGPEFLTYFQNEAQLEKSRLLSDRFSAERPKGSFSTLEIQRTEQGDSAMYLCASSLLLAHTDTQYFGPGTRLTVL.